This T cell receptor (beta chain) was profiled in a study of response to subunit inactivated influenza vaccine. The length of the CDR3 is 13 residues. Between the trimmed V and J ends, which lost 3 bases and 4 bases, there was a span of 9 bases. TCRdb reprocessed the RT-PCR reads via MiXCR and lists one record per CDR3 protein. Of around 570,000 distinct CDR3 sequences detected, approximately 7.1% appear once; the ten largest clones hold 10% to 15%. The chain couples TRBV12-3 or TRBV12-4 to TRBJ1-1, with D unclear. The source is a man aged 50 to 75 who received an inactivated influenza vaccine. Material: PBMCs from blood, obtained roughly 24 months after vaccination. The CDR3 protein is CASSFARSTEAFF. The CDR3 nucleotides read TGTGCCAGCAGTTTTGCCAGGAGCACTGAAGCTTTCTTT.